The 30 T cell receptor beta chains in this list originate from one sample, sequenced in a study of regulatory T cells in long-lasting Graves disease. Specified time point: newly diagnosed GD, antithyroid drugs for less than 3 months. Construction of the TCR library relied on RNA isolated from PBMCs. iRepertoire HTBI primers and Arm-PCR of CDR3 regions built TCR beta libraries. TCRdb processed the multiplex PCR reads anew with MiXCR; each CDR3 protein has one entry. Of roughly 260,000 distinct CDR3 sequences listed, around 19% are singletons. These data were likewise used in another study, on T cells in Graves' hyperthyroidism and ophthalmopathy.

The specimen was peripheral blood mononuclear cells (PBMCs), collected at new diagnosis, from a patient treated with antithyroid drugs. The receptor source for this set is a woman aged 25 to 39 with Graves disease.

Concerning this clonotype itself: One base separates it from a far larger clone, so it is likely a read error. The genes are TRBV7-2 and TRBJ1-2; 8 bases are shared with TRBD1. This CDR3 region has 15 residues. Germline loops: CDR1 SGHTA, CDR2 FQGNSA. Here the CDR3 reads CANSQQDRGTYGYTF. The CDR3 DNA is TGTGCCAACAGCCAACAAGACAGGGGCACCTATGGCTACACCTTC. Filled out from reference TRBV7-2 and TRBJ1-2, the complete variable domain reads GAGVSQSPSNKVTEKGKDVELRCDPISGHTALYWYRQSLGQGLEFLIYFQGNSAPDKSGLPSDRFSAERTGGSVSTLTIQRTQQEDSAVYLCANSQQDRGTYGYTFGSGTRLTVV.

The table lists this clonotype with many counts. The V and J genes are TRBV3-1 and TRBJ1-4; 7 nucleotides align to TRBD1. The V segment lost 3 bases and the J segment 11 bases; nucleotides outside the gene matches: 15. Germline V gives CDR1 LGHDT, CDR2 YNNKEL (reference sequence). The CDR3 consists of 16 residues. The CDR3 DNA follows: TGTGCCAGCAGCCATTTACAGGGGACGATGGGCACCAAACTGTTTTTT. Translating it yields CASSHLQGTMGTKLFF.

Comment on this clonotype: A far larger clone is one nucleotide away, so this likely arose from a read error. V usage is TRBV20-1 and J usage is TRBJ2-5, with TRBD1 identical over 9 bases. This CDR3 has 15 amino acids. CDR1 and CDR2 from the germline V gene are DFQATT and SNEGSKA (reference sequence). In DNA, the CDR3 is TGCAGTGCTCATACCGGGACAGGGAAGGGCAATGAGCGGTTCTTC. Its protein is CSAHTGTGKGNERFF.

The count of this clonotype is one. The CDR3 loop reads CAWRGQARTEAFF. As DNA, the CDR3 is TGTGCCTGGAGGGGACAGGCCCGGACTGAAGCTTTCTTT. The V call is TRBV30, the J call TRBJ1-1, with 8 bases aligning to TRBD1. Germline CDR1 is GTSNPN and CDR2 is SVGIG (reference sequence). This CDR3 region has 13 residues. The ends lost 3 bases at V and 5 bases at J; junction bases unmatched: 5.

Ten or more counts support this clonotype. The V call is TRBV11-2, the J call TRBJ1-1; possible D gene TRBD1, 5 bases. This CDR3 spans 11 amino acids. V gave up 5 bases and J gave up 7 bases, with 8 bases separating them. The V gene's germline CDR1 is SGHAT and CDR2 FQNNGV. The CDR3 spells CASSLQGEAFF. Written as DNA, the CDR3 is TGTGCCAGCAGCCTCCAGGGTGAAGCTTTCTTT.

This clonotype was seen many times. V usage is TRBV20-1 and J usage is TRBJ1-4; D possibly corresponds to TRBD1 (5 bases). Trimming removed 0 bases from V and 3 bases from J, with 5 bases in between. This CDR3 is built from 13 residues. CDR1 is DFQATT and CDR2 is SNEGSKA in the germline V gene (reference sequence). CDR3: CSARETANEKLFF. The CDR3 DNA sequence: TGCAGTGCTAGAGAGACAGCTAATGAAAAACTGTTTTTT.

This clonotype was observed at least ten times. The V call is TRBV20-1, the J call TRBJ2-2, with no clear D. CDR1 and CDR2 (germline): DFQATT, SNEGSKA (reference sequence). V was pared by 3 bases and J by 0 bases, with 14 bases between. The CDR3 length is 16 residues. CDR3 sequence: CSASVPSPANTGELFF. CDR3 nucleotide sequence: TGCAGTGCTAGTGTCCCGAGTCCCGCGAACACCGGGGAGCTGTTTTTT.

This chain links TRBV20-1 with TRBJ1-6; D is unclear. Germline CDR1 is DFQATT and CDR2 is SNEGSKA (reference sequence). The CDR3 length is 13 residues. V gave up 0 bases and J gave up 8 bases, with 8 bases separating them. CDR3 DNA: TGCAGTGCTAGAGATTTCGGGGATTCACCCCTCCACTTT. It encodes CSARDFGDSPLHF.

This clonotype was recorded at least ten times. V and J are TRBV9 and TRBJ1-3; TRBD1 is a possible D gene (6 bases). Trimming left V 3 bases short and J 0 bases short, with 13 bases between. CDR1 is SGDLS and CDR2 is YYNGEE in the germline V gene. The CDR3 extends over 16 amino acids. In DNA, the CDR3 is TGTGCCAGCAGCGCTAGACAGGTCGGCTCTGGAAACACCATATATTTT. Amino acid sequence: CASSARQVGSGNTIYF. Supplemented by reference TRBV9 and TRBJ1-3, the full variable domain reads DSGVTQTPKHLITATGQRVTLRCSPRSGDLSVYWYQQSLDQGLQFLIQYYNGEERAKGNILERFSAQQFPDLHSELNLSSLELGDSALYFCASSARQVGSGNTIYFGEGSWLTVV.

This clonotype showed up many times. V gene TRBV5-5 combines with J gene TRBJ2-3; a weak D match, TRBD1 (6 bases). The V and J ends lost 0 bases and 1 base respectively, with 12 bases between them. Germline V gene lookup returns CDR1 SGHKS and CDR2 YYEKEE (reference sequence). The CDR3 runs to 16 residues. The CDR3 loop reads CASSLAAGARTDTQYF. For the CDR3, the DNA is TGTGCCAGCAGCTTGGCGGCAGGGGCCCGCACAGATACGCAGTATTTT.

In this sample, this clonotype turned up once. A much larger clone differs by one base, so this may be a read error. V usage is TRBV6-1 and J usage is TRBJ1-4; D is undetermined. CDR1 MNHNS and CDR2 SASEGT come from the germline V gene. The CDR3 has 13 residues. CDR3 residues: CASREPGYEKPFF. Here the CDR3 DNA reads TGTGCCAGCAGGGAGCCTGGGTATGAAAAACCGTTTTTT.

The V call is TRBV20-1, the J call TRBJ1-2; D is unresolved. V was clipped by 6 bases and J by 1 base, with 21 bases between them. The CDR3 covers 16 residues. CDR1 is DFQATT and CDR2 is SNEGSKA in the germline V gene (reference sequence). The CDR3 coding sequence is TGCAGTGCCCGAAGGTTGGCCCCAGGATTTAACTATGGCTACACCTTC. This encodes CSARRLAPGFNYGYTF.

CDR3 residues: CASSYPRGQGDTEAFF. The CDR3 DNA follows: TGTGCCAGCAGTTACCCCCGGGGACAGGGAGATACTGAAGCTTTCTTT. V and J are TRBV6-9 and TRBJ1-1; TRBD1 aligns across 9 bases. With V trimmed by 3 bases and J by 5 bases, 10 bases remained unmatched. There are 16 residues in the CDR3. Germline V CDR1 and CDR2: MNHGY, SVAAGI.

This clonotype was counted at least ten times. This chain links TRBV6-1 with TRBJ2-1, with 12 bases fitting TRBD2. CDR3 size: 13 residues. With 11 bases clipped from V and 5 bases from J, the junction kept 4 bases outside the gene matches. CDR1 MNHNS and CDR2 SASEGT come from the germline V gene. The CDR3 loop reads CACWTSGDNEQFF. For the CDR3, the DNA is TGTGCCTGCTGGACTAGCGGGGACAATGAGCAGTTCTTC.

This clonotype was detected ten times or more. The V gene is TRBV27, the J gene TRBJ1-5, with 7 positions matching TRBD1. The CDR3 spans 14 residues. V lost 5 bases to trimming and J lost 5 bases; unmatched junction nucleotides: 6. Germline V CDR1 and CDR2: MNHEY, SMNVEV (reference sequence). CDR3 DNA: TGTGCCAGCAGTACGACAGGGTGGGATCAGCCCCAGCATTTT. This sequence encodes CASSTTGWDQPQHF.

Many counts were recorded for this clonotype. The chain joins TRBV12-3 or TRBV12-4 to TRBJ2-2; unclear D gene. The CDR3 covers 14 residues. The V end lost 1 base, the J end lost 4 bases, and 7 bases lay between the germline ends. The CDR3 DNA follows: TGTGCCAGCAGTTTAGGCAGGACCACCGGGGAGCTGTTTTTT. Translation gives CASSLGRTTGELFF.

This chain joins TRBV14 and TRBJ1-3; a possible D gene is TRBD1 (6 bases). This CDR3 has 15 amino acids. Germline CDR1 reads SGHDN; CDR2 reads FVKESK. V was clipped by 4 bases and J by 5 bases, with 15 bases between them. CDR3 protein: CASSRLRGDRNTIYF. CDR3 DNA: TGTGCCAGCAGCCGCCTCAGGGGAGACCGAAACACCATATATTTT.

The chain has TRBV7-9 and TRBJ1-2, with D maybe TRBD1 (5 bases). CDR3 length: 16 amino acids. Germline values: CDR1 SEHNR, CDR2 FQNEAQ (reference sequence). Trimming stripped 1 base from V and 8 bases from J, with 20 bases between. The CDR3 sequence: CASSLVKGQAGGGYTF. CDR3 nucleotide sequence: TGTGCCAGCAGCTTAGTGAAGGGGCAGGCTGGTGGAGGCTACACCTTC. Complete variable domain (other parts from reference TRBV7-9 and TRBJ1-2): DTGVSQNPRHKITKRGQNVTFRCDPISEHNRLYWYRQTLGQGPEFLTYFQNEAQLEKSRLLSDRFSAERPKGSFSTLEIQRTEQGDSAMYLCASSLVKGQAGGGYTFGSGTRLTVV.

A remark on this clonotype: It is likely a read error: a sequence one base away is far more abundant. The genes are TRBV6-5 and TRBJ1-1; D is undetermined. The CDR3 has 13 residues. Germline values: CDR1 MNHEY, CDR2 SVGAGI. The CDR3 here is CASSWSLNTGAFF. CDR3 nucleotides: TGTGCCAGCAGTTGGTCCTTGAACACTGGAGCTTTCTTT.

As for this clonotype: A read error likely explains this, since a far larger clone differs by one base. The DNA of the CDR3 is TGTGCCAGCAGCTTAACGTCTCCGGGCGAGCAGTTCTTC. Its translation is CASSLTSPGEQFF. The V gene is TRBV7-3, the J gene TRBJ2-1; D is unclear. With 0 bases removed from V and 10 bases from J, the gap between germline ends came to 10 bases. The CDR3 spans 13 residues. The germline gives CDR1 SGHTA, CDR2 FQGTGA. The full variable domain, rest sourced from reference TRBV7-3 and TRBJ2-1, is GAGVSQTPSNKVTEKGKYVELRCDPISGHTALYWYRQSLGQGPEFLIYFQGTGAADDSGLPNDRFFAVRPEGSVSTLKIQRTERGDSAVYLCASSLTSPGEQFFGPGTRLTVL.

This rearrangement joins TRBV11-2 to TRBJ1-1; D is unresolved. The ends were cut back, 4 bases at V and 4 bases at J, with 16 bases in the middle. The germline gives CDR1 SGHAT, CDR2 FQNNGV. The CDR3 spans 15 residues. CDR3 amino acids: CASSSLRGPGTEAFF. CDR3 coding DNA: TGTGCCAGCAGCTCCCTACGAGGACCGGGCACTGAAGCTTTCTTT.

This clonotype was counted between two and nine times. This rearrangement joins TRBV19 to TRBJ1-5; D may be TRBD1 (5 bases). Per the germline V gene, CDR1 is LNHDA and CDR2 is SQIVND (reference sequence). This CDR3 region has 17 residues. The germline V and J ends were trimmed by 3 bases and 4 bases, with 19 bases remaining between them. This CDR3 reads CASSIPSLRDGNQPQHF. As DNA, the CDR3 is TGTGCCAGTAGTATCCCCTCCCTCCGGGACGGTAATCAGCCCCAGCATTTT.

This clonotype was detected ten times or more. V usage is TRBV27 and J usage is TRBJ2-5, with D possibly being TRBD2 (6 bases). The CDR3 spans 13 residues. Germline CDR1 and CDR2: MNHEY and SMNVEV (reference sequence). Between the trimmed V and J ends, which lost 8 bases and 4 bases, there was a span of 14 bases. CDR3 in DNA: TGTGCCAGCCTCCCTCTGGGAGGAGAGACCCAGTACTTC. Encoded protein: CASLPLGGETQYF.

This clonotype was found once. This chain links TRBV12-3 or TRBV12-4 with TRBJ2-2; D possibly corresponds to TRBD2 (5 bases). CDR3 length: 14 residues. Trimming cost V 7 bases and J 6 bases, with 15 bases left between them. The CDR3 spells CASKLEIEAGELFF. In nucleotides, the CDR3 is TGTGCCAGCAAACTAGAGATCGAGGCCGGGGAGCTGTTTTTT.

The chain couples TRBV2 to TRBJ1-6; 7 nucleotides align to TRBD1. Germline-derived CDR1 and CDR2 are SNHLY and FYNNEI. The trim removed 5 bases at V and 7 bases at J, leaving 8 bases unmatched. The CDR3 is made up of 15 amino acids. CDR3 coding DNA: TGTGCCAGCAGTAGGACAGGCGCTATGAATTCACCCCTCCACTTT. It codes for CASSRTGAMNSPLHF.

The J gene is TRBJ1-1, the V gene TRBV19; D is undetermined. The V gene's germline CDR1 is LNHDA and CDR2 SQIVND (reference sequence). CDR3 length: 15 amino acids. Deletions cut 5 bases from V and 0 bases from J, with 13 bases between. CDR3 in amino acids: CASSVAHGLNTEAFF. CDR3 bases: TGTGCCAGTAGTGTGGCCCATGGCTTGAACACTGAAGCTTTCTTT.

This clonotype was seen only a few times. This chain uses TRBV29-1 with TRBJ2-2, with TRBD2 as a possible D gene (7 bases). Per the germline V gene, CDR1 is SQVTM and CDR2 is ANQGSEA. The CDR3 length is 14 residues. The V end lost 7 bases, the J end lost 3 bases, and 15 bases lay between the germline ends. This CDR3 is CSGGRGGDTGELFF. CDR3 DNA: TGCAGCGGGGGAAGAGGGGGGGACACCGGGGAGCTGTTTTTT.

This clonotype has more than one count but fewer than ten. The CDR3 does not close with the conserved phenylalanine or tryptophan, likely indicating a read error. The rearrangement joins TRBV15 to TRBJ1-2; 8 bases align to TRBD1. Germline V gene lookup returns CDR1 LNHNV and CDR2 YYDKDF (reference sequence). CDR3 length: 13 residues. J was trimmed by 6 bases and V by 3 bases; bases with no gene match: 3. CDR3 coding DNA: TGTGCCACCAGCAGGGACAGGGAGGATGGCTACACCTCC. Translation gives CATSRDREDGYTS.

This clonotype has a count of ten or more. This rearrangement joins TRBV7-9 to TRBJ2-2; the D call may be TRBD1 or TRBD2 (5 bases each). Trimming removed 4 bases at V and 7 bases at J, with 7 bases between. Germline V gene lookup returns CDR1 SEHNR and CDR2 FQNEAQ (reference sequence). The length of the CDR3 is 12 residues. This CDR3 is CASSSRGGELFF. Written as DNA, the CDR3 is TGTGCCAGCAGCTCGAGGGGCGGGGAGCTGTTTTTT.

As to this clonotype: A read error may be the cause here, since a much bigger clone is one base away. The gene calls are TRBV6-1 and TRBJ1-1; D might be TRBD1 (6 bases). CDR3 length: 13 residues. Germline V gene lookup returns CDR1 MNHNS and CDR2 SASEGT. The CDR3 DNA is TGTGCCGGCAGCTTCAACAGGGATACTGAAGCTTTCTTT. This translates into CAGSFNRDTEAFF.